The 21 T cell receptor beta chains below were found in one sample sequenced in a study of CD8 T cells in Susac syndrome. RNA amounts of roughly 0.5 to 1 ug underwent reverse transcription with random hexamers. TCRdb reprocessed the immunoSEQ multiplex PCR reads with MiXCR, giving one entry per CDR3 protein. Of approximately 140,000 distinct CDR3 sequences listed, roughly 80% were seen once; the top ten hold around 0.51%. Sample: CD8+ T cells from PBMCs. The receptors were sampled from a human donor with multiple sclerosis.

On this clonotype: One end of the junction is discordant with germline, which a read error may explain. The genes are TRBV5-6 and TRBJ1-1, with D possibly being TRBD1 (6 bases). The CDR3 contains 13 residues. Germline V gene lookup returns CDR1 SGHDT and CDR2 YYEEEE. The CDR3 nucleotides read TGTGCCAGCATCTTGATGGGTGAGGGGGATGCTTTCTTT. Amino acids: CASILMGEGDAFF.

The V call is TRBV7-8, the J call TRBJ1-1; 8 nucleotides match TRBD1. There are 14 residues in the CDR3. Germline assignment: CDR1 SGHVS and CDR2 FQNEAQ. Trimming at V came to 4 bases and at J to 7 bases, leaving 8 bases not matched to a gene. CDR3 bases: TGTGCCAGCAGCTGCCGGGACAGGCTCTGTGAAGCTTTCTTT. It yields the protein CASSCRDRLCEAFF. The complete variable domain, with remaining parts taken from reference TRBV7-8 and TRBJ1-1, reads GAGVSQSPRYKVAKRGQDVALRCDPISGHVSLFWYQQALGQGPEFLTYFQNEAQLDKSGLPSDRFFAERPEGSVSTLKIQRTQQEDSAVYLCASSCRDRLCEAFFGQGTRLTVV.

The chain recombines TRBV5-1 with TRBJ1-1; no reliable D call. CDR3 length: 15 residues. The V and J ends lost 2 bases and 6 bases respectively, with 17 bases between them. Germline CDR1 is SGHRS and CDR2 is YFSETQ. DNA of the CDR3: TGCGCCAGCAGCTTAATCGGCGGCGAAACCTCTGAAGCTTTCTTT. Translating it yields CASSLIGGETSEAFF.

The rearrangement joins TRBV5-6 to TRBJ2-7; weak D call: TRBD2 (6 bases). Per the germline V gene, CDR1 is SGHDT and CDR2 is YYEEEE. Trimming left V 7 bases short and J 3 bases short, with 17 bases between. The CDR3 sequence is 14 residues long. The CDR3 spells CASATGGLNYEQYF. As DNA, the CDR3 is TGTGCCAGCGCCACCGGGGGACTTAACTACGAGCAGTACTTC.

The gene calls are TRBV5-6 and TRBJ2-7; D is uncertain. The CDR3 length is 15 residues. Trimming shortened V by 3 bases and J by 4 bases, and 17 bases separated the two germline ends. Germline CDR1 SGHDT, CDR2 YYEEEE. In DNA form, the CDR3 reads TGTGCCAGCAGCTCGGCCGACCTCTTAGTTTACGAGCAGTACGTC. Residues: CASSSADLLVYEQYV.

V and J are TRBV12-3 or TRBV12-4 and TRBJ2-1; no definite D call. Trimming took 1 base from V and 2 from J, leaving 9 bases between them. This CDR3 has 15 residues. CDR3 in amino acids: CASSLGMGTYNEQFF. The CDR3 nucleotides are TGTGCCAGCAGTTTAGGTATGGGCACCTACAATGAGCAGTTCTTC.

The rearrangement links TRBV18 to TRBJ2-2, with a weak D call TRBD2 (5 bases). Germline V CDR1 and CDR2: KGHSH, LQKENI. V lost 1 base to trimming and J lost 4 bases, with 10 bases between them. The length of the CDR3 is 15 residues. This CDR3 reads CASSPRGRATGELFF. The DNA for the CDR3 is TGTGCCAGCTCACCACGTGGGAGAGCCACCGGGGAGCTGTTTTTT.

This clonotype was seen a few times. The V gene is TRBV4-1, the J gene TRBJ2-7; D is unclear. CDR1 is MGHRA and CDR2 is YSYEKL in the germline V gene. The CDR3 loop spans 13 amino acids. V was shortened by 1 base and J by 4 bases, with 8 bases between the two germline ends. CDR3 DNA: TGCGCCAGCAGCCAAGTTATGGGTTACGAGCAGTACTTC. Protein product: CASSQVMGYEQYF.

V usage is TRBV27 and J usage is TRBJ2-1; 10 positions agree with TRBD1. V lost 5 bases and J lost 9; bases outside the gene matches: 7. CDR1 is MNHEY and CDR2 is SMNVEV in the germline V gene (reference sequence). The CDR3 sequence is 14 residues long. CDR3 coding DNA: TGTGCCAGCAGTCGGGGGACAGGGGTGGGTGAGCAGTTCTTC. It encodes CASSRGTGVGEQFF.

The chain carries TRBV18 and TRBJ2-3, with D unresolved. V was pared by 2 bases and J by 3 bases, with 18 bases between. Germline lookup yields CDR1 KGHSH and CDR2 LQKENI. The CDR3 runs 17 residues. The CDR3 nucleotides read TGTGCCAGCTCACCATCCCGTAGGGTGAGGTGGACAGATACGCAGTATTTT. Protein: CASSPSRRVRWTDTQYF.

The CDR3 region is CASSLQGNYEQYV. CDR3 nucleotide sequence: TGTGCCAGCAGCTTACAAGGAAACTACGAGCAGTACGTC. The chain employs TRBV7-9 and TRBJ2-7; D is ambiguous. The germline CDR1 and CDR2 sequences are SEHNR and FQNEAQ (reference sequence). Trimming took 2 bases from V and 3 from J, leaving 8 bases between them. The CDR3 length is 13 residues.

J is TRBJ2-1 and V is TRBV13; D is unclear. The CDR3 has 11 residues. CDR1 is PRHDT, CDR2 FYEKMQ, per germline (reference sequence). V lost 5 bases and J 5 bases, leaving 4 bases between the germline ends. The CDR3 DNA follows: TGTGCCAGCAGCACGGACAATGAGCAGTTCTTC. Protein sequence: CASSTDNEQFF. Based on the CDR3 plus reference TRBV13 and TRBJ2-1, the full variable domain is AAGVIQSPRHLIKEKRETATLKCYPIPRHDTVYWYQQGPGQDPQFLISFYEKMQSDKGSIPDRFSAQQFSDYHSELNMSSLELGDSALYFCASSTDNEQFFGPGTRLTVL.

For the CDR3, the DNA is TGTGCCAGCAGTTGGGGCAGGAAGAGAGAGGAGCTGTTTTTT. Its protein is CASSWGRKREELFF. The V and J genes are TRBV6-2 or TRBV6-3 and TRBJ2-2; weak D call: TRBD1 (5 bases). This CDR3 spans 14 amino acids. Germline CDR1 is MNHEY and CDR2 is SVGEGT. The germline V and J ends were trimmed by 4 bases and 10 bases, with 16 bases remaining between them.

This clonotype was recorded once. The CDR3 region is CASSWVQNNEQFF. The CDR3 DNA reads as TGTGCCAGCAGTTGGGTCCAGAACAATGAGCAGTTCTTC. This chain links TRBV7-2 with TRBJ2-1; D is ambiguous. The CDR3 consists of 13 residues. V was clipped by 6 bases and J by 5 bases, with 11 bases between them. CDR1 and CDR2 from the germline V gene are SGHTA and FQGNSA.

This chain links TRBV5-6 with TRBJ2-2; D remains unclear. In germline, CDR1 is SGHDT, CDR2 YYEEEE. This CDR3 region has 11 residues. Trimming removed 2 bases from V and 6 bases from J, with 2 bases in between. CDR3 in DNA: TGTGCCAGCAGCTTTTCCGGGGAGCTGTTTTTT. Its protein product is CASSFSGELFF.

This clonotype is a singleton in its sample. The chain carries TRBV3-1 and TRBJ2-1; no clear D gene. The CDR3 spans 14 residues. Germline V gives CDR1 LGHDT, CDR2 YNNKEL (reference sequence). V was clipped by 3 bases and J by 3 bases, with 9 bases between them. The CDR3 sequence: CASSHESNYNEQFF. The CDR3 nucleotides read TGTGCCAGCAGCCATGAGTCAAACTACAATGAGCAGTTCTTC.

The chain uses TRBV6-6 and TRBJ1-5, with D perhaps TRBD1 (5 bases). V shed 4 bases and J shed 3 bases, with 13 bases lying between them. Looked up from germline, CDR1 is MNHNY and CDR2 is SVGAGI (reference sequence). CDR3 size: 15 residues. The CDR3 spells CASSWVTGINQPQHF. The CDR3, as DNA: TGTGCCAGCAGTTGGGTTACAGGAATCAATCAGCCCCAGCATTTT.

This chain connects TRBV7-9 to TRBJ1-1; D remains ambiguous. The CDR3 loop spans 13 amino acids. Trimming took 2 bases from V and 7 from J, leaving 11 bases between them. Germline V lookup: CDR1 SEHNR, CDR2 FQNEAQ (reference sequence). CDR3 nucleotides: TGTGCCAGCAGCTTAATGGACCCTTATGAAGCTTTCTTT. This encodes CASSLMDPYEAFF.

The J gene is TRBJ2-1, the V gene TRBV19; TRBD1 aligns across 7 bases. The CDR3 extends over 16 amino acids. Germline CDR1 and CDR2: LNHDA and SQIVND (reference sequence). Unmatched junction bases numbered 7, after V lost 0 bases and J lost 5 bases. In nucleotides, the CDR3 is TGTGCCAGTAGTATAGATCTCGAGACAGGGAACAATGAGCAGTTCTTC. It translates to CASSIDLETGNNEQFF.

V usage is TRBV2 and J usage is TRBJ2-1, with TRBD2 matching over 9 bases. This CDR3 has 14 amino acids. Germline trimming cut 7 bases from V and 7 bases from J; bases unmatched to any gene: 8. Germline V lookup: CDR1 SNHLY, CDR2 FYNNEI. The CDR3 DNA reads as TGTGCCAGCAAGTTAGCGGGGGTCTTTAATGAGCAGTTCTTC. This gives the protein CASKLAGVFNEQFF.

This chain joins TRBV5-5 and TRBJ1-1, with D possibly being TRBD1 (5 bases). V lost 0 bases and J 3 bases, leaving 12 bases between the germline ends. This CDR3 is built from 15 residues. Looked up from germline, CDR1 is SGHKS and CDR2 is YYEKEE (reference sequence). The CDR3 DNA sequence: TGTGCCAGCAGCTTGGAGGGGAGCGAAGACACTGAAGCTTTCTTT. Translated: CASSLEGSEDTEAFF.